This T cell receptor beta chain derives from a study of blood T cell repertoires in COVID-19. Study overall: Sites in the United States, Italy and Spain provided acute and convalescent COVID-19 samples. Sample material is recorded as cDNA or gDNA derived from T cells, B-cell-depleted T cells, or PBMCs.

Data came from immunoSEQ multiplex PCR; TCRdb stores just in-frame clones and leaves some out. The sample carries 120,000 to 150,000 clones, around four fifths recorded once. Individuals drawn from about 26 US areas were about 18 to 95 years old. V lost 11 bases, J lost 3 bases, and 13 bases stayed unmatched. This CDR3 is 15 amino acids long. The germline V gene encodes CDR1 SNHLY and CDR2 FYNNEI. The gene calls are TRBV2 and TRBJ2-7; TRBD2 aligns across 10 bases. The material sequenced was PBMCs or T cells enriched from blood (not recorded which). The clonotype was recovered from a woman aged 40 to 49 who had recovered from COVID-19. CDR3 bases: TGTGCCGCAAAGCTCCTAGCGGGAGTTAGCTACGAGCAGTACTTC. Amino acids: CAAKLLAGVSYEQYF.